These T cell receptor beta chains were read from a single sample in a study of preoperative IRX-2 immunotherapy in early breast cancer. Measured with immunoSEQ multiplex PCR; TCRdb has only the in-frame clones, and not every one. The sample holds roughly 99,000 clones, just over 85% seen once. This sample comprised tumor tissue, obtained after IRX-2 immunotherapy. The receptors derive from a human donor with breast cancer. Each CDR3 is given with its conserved first and last residue. The D gene is left open where the match is weak. Size tells how often a clone was seen (once, few, many) or the class of an expanded clone, and some rows leave it out.

.,.,TRBJ2-1,17,TRBV15,TGTGCCACCAGCAGAGTAGACAAGCTGAACTCCTACAATGAGCAGTTCTTC,CATSRVDKLNSYNEQFF
.,.,TRBJ2-6,15,TRBV5-1,TGCGCCAGCAGCAGCACAGGGACTGGGGCCAACGTCCTGACTTTC,CASSSTGTGANVLTF
.,TRBD2,TRBJ2-5,14,TRBV11-3,TGTGCCAGCACTCGACTAGCGGGGGAAGAGACCCAGTACTTC,CASTRLAGEETQYF
.,TRBD2,TRBJ2-2,16,TRBV5-1,TGCGCCAGCAGCTTGATGACTAGCGGGAACACCGGGGAGCTGTTTTTT,CASSLMTSGNTGELFF
.,TRBD2,TRBJ2-1,16,TRBV19,TGTGCCAGTAGTATCGGCCTAGCGGGTTTCTACAATGAGCAGTTCTTC,CASSIGLAGFYNEQFF
.,TRBD1,TRBJ2-1,12,TRBV27,TGTGCCACCGGGACAGAATACAATGAGCAGTTCTTC,CATGTEYNEQFF
.,.,TRBJ2-7,14,TRBV7-7,TGTGCCAGCACCCCCCGGGGGCAGGGGAACGAGCAGTACTTC,CASTPRGQGNEQYF
.,.,TRBJ1-1,13,TRBV6-8,TGTGCCAGCAGTGAGCAGGGTGGAGGGGCCGCTTTCTTT,CASSEQGGGAAFF
.,.,TRBJ1-5,13,TRBV14,TGTGCCAGCAGCCAAGCATGGGACCAGCCCCAGCATTTT,CASSQAWDQPQHF
.,.,TRBJ1-3,15,TRBV19,TGTGCCACCAACGGGCGGGCTCGCTCTGGAAACACCATATATTTT,CATNGRARSGNTIYF
.,.,TRBJ1-1,12,TRBV29-1,TGCAGCGTAACAACCAGGGCAACTGAAGCTTTCTTT,CSVTTRATEAFF
.,TRBD1,TRBJ2-7,14,TRBV5-1,TGCGCCAGCAGCACAGGGACAGGGTCTGGGGAGCAGTACTTC,CASSTGTGSGEQYF
.,.,TRBJ1-1,13,TRBV30,TGTGCCTGGAGTGCCGGGGGGCACACTGAAGCTTTCTTT,CAWSAGGHTEAFF
few,.,TRBJ2-1,16,TRBV10-2,TGCGCCAGCAGTGACCGGTCTAGCTGGGTATACAATGAGCAGTTCTTC,CASSDRSSWVYNEQFF
.,TRBD1,TRBJ1-1,14,TRBV6-8,TGTGCCAGCAGTCCACAGGGGACGAACACTGAAGCTTTCTTT,CASSPQGTNTEAFF
.,.,TRBJ2-7,16,TRBV5-1,TGCGCCAGCAGCTCCCGAGAGGGGATAAAGATTTACGAGCAGTACTTC,CASSSREGIKIYEQYF
.,TRBD1,TRBJ1-5,17,TRBV18,TGTGCCAGCTCGGGACCTTCCGGGACAGGGAGCGGGCAGCCCCAGCATTTT,CASSGPSGTGSGQPQHF
.,TRBD1,TRBJ1-6,15,TRBV19,TGTGCCAGTATCCGGACAGGGGGTTTCAATTCACCCCTCCACTTT,CASIRTGGFNSPLHF
.,TRBD1,TRBJ2-1,14,TRBV19,TGTGCCAGTACAGAGGGACAGGGCTACAATGAGCAGTTCTTC,CASTEGQGYNEQFF